Described below is a single T cell receptor beta chain sequence and its context. This sample stems from a study of Ad26.COV2.S vaccination and SARS-CoV-2 variants. Overall study: Ad26.COV2.S shots went into the muscle once or twice, 56 days apart.

Unmatched junction bases numbered 3, after V lost 5 bases and J lost 1 base. Germline lookup yields CDR1 SGDLS and CDR2 YYNGEE. This CDR3 contains 15 residues. The treatment is: about 20 received Ad26.COV2.S at low or high dose, single or two shots; roughly five received placebo; per-sample allocation not given. All samples were drawn on day 63, counting from the first vaccine or placebo injection. Data came from immunoSEQ multiplex PCR; TCRdb stores just in-frame clones and leaves some out. Of 350,000 to 450,000 clones in the sample, 70% to 90% are singletons; the top ten hold 3.3%. This TCR was recovered from a person aged 18-60 years who received the Ad26.COV2.S COVID-19 vaccine or a placebo. The genes are TRBV9 and TRBJ2-2; 9 nucleotides align to TRBD1. Sequences were derived from peripheral blood, sampled in a trial of Ad26.COV2.S vaccine versus placebo. The chain's CDR3 is CASRRTGENTGELFF. Written as DNA, the CDR3 is TGTGCCAGCAGACGGACAGGGGAGAACACCGGGGAGCTGTTTTTT.